This entry is about one T cell receptor beta chain. This sample stems from a study of cytotoxic CD8 clonotypes in ibrutinib-treated CLL. Across the study: Among the patients, over 9 presented as relapsed/refractory and 15 as treatment-naive; around 17 showed unmutated IGHV.

Trimming pared 5 bases from V and 0 bases from J, leaving 17 bases between. The germline CDR1 and CDR2 sequences are SGHVS and FQNEAQ. This CDR3 is built from 17 residues. Depths of 1 in 200,000 to 1 in 1 million T cells were the sequencing target. Generated by immunoSEQ multiplex PCR, the TCRdb table keeps only in-frame clones and is missing some. The sample holds fewer than 35,000 clones, around 63% seen once. The TCR sequence derives from a human donor with chronic lymphocytic leukemia. Material: PBMCs, obtained after 24 months of ibrutinib treatment. J is TRBJ1-3 and V is TRBV7-8; no reliable D call. The CDR3 here is CASSTRVGSYSGNTIYF. The CDR3 coding sequence is TGTGCCAGCAGCACCAGAGTAGGGTCCTACTCTGGAAACACCATATATTTT. The full variable domain, its missing parts supplied by reference TRBV7-8 and TRBJ1-3, is GAGVSQSPRYKVAKRGQDVALRCDPISGHVSLFWYQQALGQGPEFLTYFQNEAQLDKSGLPSDRFFAERPEGSVSTLKIQRTQQEDSAVYLCASSTRVGSYSGNTIYFGEGSWLTVV.